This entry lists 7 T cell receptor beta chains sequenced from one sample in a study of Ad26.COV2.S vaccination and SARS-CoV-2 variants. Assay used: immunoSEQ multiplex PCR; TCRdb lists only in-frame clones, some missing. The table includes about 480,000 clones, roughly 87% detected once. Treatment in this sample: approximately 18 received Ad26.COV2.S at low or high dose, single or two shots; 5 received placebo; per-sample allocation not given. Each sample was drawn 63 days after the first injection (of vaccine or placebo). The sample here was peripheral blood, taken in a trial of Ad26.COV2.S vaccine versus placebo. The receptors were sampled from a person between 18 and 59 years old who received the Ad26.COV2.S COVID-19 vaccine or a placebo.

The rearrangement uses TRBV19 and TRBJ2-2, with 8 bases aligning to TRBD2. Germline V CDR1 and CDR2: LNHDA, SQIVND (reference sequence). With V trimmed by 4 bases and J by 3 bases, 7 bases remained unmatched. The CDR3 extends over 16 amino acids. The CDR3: CASSTLTSAYTGELFF. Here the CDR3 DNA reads TGTGCCAGTAGTACCCTGACTAGCGCCTACACCGGGGAGCTGTTTTTT.

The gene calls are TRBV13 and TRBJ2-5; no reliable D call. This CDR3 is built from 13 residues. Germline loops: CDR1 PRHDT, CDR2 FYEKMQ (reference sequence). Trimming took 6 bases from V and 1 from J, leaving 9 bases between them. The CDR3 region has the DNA TGTGCCAGCAGGAAAACGACCCAAGAGACCCAGTACTTC. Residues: CASRKTTQETQYF.

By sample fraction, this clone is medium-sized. This CDR3 reads CASSYPLGTSDFYEQYF. In DNA, the CDR3 is TGTGCCAGCAGTTACCCTCTCGGAACTAGCGATTTCTACGAGCAGTACTTC. The rearrangement links TRBV6-2 or TRBV6-3 to TRBJ2-7; 7 bases are a match to TRBD2. This CDR3 contains 17 residues. The junction had 13 bases not matched to a gene; V was cut back by 2 bases and J by 3 bases. Germline V lookup: CDR1 MNHEY, CDR2 SVGEGT.

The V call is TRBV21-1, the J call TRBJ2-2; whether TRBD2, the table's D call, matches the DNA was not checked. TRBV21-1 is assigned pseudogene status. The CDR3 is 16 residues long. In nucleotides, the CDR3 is TGTGCCAGCAACAATTTTGGGAGTCCGAACACCGGGGAGCTGTTTTTT. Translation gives CASNNFGSPNTGELFF.

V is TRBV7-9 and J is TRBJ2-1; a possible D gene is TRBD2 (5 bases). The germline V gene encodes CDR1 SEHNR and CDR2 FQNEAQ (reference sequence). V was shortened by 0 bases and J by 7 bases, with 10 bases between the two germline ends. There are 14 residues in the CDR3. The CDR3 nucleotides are TGTGCCAGCAGCTTAGCGGGAGCGGTGAATGAGCAGTTCTTC. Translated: CASSLAGAVNEQFF.

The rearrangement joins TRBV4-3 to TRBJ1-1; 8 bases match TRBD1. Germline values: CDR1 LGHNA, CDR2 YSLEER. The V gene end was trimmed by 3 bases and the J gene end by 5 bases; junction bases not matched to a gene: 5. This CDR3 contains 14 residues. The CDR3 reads CASSQDHRGTEAFF. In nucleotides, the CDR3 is TGCGCCAGCAGCCAGGATCACAGGGGGACTGAAGCTTTCTTT.

CDR3 in amino acids: CASGRGQDNSPLHF. DNA for the CDR3: TGTGCCAGCGGACGGGGACAGGATAATTCACCCCTCCACTTT. The chain combines TRBV11-2 with TRBJ1-6; 8 bases are shared with TRBD1. This CDR3 contains 14 residues. Germline CDR1 reads SGHAT; CDR2 reads FQNNGV. The J segment lost 5 bases and the V segment lost 8 bases, leaving 5 bases of the junction unmatched.